The TCR beta chain under discussion was sequenced for a study of blood T cell repertoires in COVID-19. Study information: The United States, Italy and Spain provided the acute and convalescent COVID-19 samples. Nucleic acid was either cDNA or gDNA, and it came from T cells, B-cell-depleted T cells, or PBMCs.

The CDR3 runs to 17 residues. V shed 4 bases, J shed 3 bases, and the junction held 14 bases outside the gene matches. CDR1 is SGDLS and CDR2 is YYNGEE in the germline V gene. In the original analysis: Amplification with reference gene primers provided the estimates of nucleated cell counts. The assay was immunoSEQ multiplex PCR, and TCRdb's table has in-frame clones only and misses some. That table furnishes V, J and clone size, whereas the DNA furnished D and trimming. The repertoire includes some 100,000 clones, around 89% of them detected once, and 4.8% sits in the top ten. The chain has TRBV9 and TRBJ2-3, with 7 bases lining up with TRBD2. Specimen: peripheral blood. The clonotype comes from a woman aged 80 or older with active COVID-19. CDR3 amino acids: CASSSLGGRGWTDTQYF. The CDR3 nucleotides read TGTGCCAGCAGCTCCCTGGGCGGGAGAGGTTGGACAGATACGCAGTATTTT. Drawing the rest from reference TRBV9 and TRBJ2-3, the complete variable domain is DSGVTQTPKHLITATGQRVTLRCSPRSGDLSVYWYQQSLDQGLQFLIQYYNGEERAKGNILERFSAQQFPDLHSELNLSSLELGDSALYFCASSSLGGRGWTDTQYFGPGTRLTVL.